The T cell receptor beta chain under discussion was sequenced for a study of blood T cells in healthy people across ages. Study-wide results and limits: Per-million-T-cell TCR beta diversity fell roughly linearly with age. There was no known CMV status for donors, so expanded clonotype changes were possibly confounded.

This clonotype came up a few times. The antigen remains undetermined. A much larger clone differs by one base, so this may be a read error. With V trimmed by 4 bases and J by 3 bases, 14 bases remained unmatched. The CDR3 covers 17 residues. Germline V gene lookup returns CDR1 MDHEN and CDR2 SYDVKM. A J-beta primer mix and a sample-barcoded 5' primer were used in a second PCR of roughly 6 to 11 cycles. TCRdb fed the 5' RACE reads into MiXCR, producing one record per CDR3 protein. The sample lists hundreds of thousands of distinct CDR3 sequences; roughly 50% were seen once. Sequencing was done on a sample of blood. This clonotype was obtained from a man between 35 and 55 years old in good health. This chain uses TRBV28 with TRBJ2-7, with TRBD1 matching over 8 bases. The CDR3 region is CASSSVTTDRGRYEQYF. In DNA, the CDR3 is TGTGCCAGCAGTTCAGTTACGACCGACAGGGGACGCTACGAGCAGTACTTC.